This T cell receptor beta chain was identified in a study of blood T cell repertoires in COVID-19 (dated by TCRdb to 2018 to 2020). Concerning the study at large: Samples covering the acute and convalescent phases of COVID-19 were provided by collaborators in the United States, Italy and Spain. Deeply sampled blood TCRbeta repertoires from subjects exposed to, actively infected with, or recovered from COVID-19 were included in the dataset. The prospective study material was composed of cDNA or gDNA derived from T cells, B-cell-depleted T cells, or PBMCs. The sample metadata nearly always contained a de-identified subject ID, COVID-19 status, age in years and sex. Samples came from the ongoing ImmuneRACE study (first 160 participants) plus 1,254 subjects from 6 global collaborators. The repertoires were released in a freely available public database meant as a resource for research on the immune response to SARS-CoV-2. Where available, HLA class I and class II types were taken from metadata supplied by the sample provider and were not determined by assay-based typing.

The CDR3 spans 14 residues, from the cysteine through the phenylalanine. CDR3 DNA is the only sequence kept; it has 42 bases, read in frame from the first base. CDR1 and CDR2, looked up from the germline V gene, are KGHSH and LQKENI. V loses 6 bases, J loses 1 base, and the germline ends lie 12 bases apart. The collaborating institutions used their own protocols to collect whole blood in K2EDTA tubes. For TCRbeta analysis, collaborators shipped samples in one of three forms: frozen whole blood, isolated PBMCs, or DNA extracted from either of those sample types. Beyond this particular receptor, the publication reports: How much clinical and demographic metadata was included differed by source and by participant, and the metadata was provided uncurated.

Concerning this clone: Its antigen is currently not known. The record has no base qualities; no much larger clone is one base away.

TCRbeta CDR3 regions were amplified from genomic DNA by means of the immunoSEQ Assay, a bias-controlled multiplex PCR. For the original study's pipeline: Within the assay, amplification of reference gene primers was used to estimate how many nucleated cells each sample contained. Sequence reads were collapsed and filtered to measure the absolute abundance of every unique TCRbeta CDR3 rearrangement. For each sample, productive Simpson clonality was calculated by taking the square root of Simpson's diversity index across productive rearrangements. Not all clones reach the TCRdb copy of this immuneACCESS table, which keeps in-frame sequences only. Checked studies attribute under half of the gap to unresolved V genes and leave the rest unexplained. V, J and clone size were drawn from that table, and D and trimming were deduced from the DNA. This sample is represented by 140,000 or so clones; about 87% of them were singletons. Of the sample, over 9.5% is held by the ten largest clones.

This sequence originates from a man aged 55-75 years with active or convalescent COVID-19. Sequenced input: peripheral blood. The chain is assembled from TRBV18 and TRBJ1-1, and TRBD1 may be the D gene, going by 5 matching bases. The CDR3 region has the sequence CASSGRGKNTEAFF. The DNA is TGTGCCAGCTCCGGACGGGGGAAGAACACTGAAGCTTTCTTT. Full variable domain (CDR3 extended with the reference TRBV18 and TRBJ1-1 proteins): NAGVMQNPRHLVRRRGQEARLRCSPMKGHSHVYWYRQLPEEGLKFMVYLQKENIIDESGMPKERFSAEFPKEGPSILRIQQVVRGDSAAYFCASSGRGKNTEAFFGQGTRLTVV.